Below, 5 T cell receptor beta chains from the same sample are listed, as sequenced in a study of blood T cell repertoires in COVID-19. The table came from immunoSEQ multiplex PCR; TCRdb's copy has only in-frame clones and leaves some out. Of fewer than 300,000 clones listed, 75% to 95% are singletons. Material: PBMCs or T cells enriched from blood (not recorded which). Receptor source: a woman aged 25-40 years who had recovered from COVID-19.

In this sample, this clone turned up a few times. CDR3 amino acids: CATSDFYSGRGGTDTQYF. The CDR3 DNA reads as TGTGCCACCAGTGATTTTTACAGCGGGAGAGGGGGCACAGATACGCAGTATTTT. V is TRBV24-1 and J is TRBJ2-3; 8 bases are shared with TRBD2. V lost 1 base to trimming and J lost 1 base; unmatched junction nucleotides: 9. The germline V gene encodes CDR1 KGHDR and CDR2 SFDVKD. The CDR3 contains 18 residues.

The gene calls are TRBV5-1 and TRBJ1-4; 7 bases fit TRBD1. Germline CDR1 reads SGHRS; CDR2 reads YFSETQ. V lost 5 bases to trimming and J lost 4 bases; unmatched junction nucleotides: 5. This CDR3 contains 14 residues. The CDR3 DNA reads as TGCGCCAGCAGAGCCGGGACAGATAATGAAAAACTGTTTTTT. This sequence encodes CASRAGTDNEKLFF.

The J gene is TRBJ2-7, the V gene TRBV6-5; 12 bases agree with TRBD2. The V segment lost 4 bases and the J segment 5 bases; nucleotides outside the gene matches: 9. CDR1 and CDR2 from the germline V gene are MNHEY and SVGAGI. CDR3 length: 16 amino acids. CDR3: CASSSATSGSNHEQYF. For the CDR3, the DNA is TGTGCCAGCAGTTCGGCGACTAGCGGGAGTAACCACGAGCAGTACTTC.

This chain joins TRBV11-3 and TRBJ2-7; a possible D gene is TRBD1 (6 bases). Between the trimmed V and J ends, which lost 4 bases and 0 bases, there was a span of 7 bases. The V gene's germline CDR1 is SGHNT and CDR2 YENEEA. This CDR3 comprises 13 residues. In nucleotides, the CDR3 is TGTGCCAGCAGCTGGGGGCCCTCCTACGAGCAGTACTTC. Its protein product is CASSWGPSYEQYF.

This chain uses TRBV5-4 with TRBJ1-2, with unresolved D. CDR3 length: 15 amino acids. The V gene lost 5 bases and the J gene lost 8 bases, with 22 bases spanning the gap. In germline, CDR1 is SGHNT, CDR2 YYREEE (reference sequence). The CDR3 sequence is CASRSTEQSSRGYTF. The CDR3 coding sequence is TGTGCCAGCAGGTCGACGGAACAAAGCTCTAGGGGCTACACCTTC.